Sequencing of this T cell receptor beta chain was carried out in a study of OX40 agonist ivuxolimab in advanced cancers. About the study: Hepatocellular carcinoma, melanoma, renal cell or head and neck cancer was diagnosed in the dose-escalation patients. At 82.7% male, the cohort had a mean age of 60 years, ranging from roughly 20 to 90. Past anti-PD-1, anti-PD-L1 or anti-CTLA-4 therapy was accepted, and roughly 38% had received some.

V lost 4 bases and J 5 bases, leaving 14 bases between the germline ends. The CDR3 covers 14 residues. The V gene's germline CDR1 is SGHAT and CDR2 FQNNGV. Of note for this clone: Its cognate antigen is unknown.

The study's findings and limits: Partial responders receiving 0.1-3.0 mg/kg showed among the lowest clonal expansion.

Assay: immunoSEQ multiplex PCR; the TCRdb copy retains only in-frame clones and omits some. The data show tens of thousands of clones, with around 82% seen just once and less than 15% held by the top ten. The sequencing used CD4+ or CD8+ T cells sorted from blood, collected in a trial of the OX40 agonist ivuxolimab. V gene TRBV11-2 combines with J gene TRBJ1-2; TRBD1 is a possible D gene (5 bases). The clonotype originates from an adult with an advanced solid tumor such as melanoma, head and neck, liver or kidney cancer. The CDR3 is CASSSVGTRYGYTF. CDR3 nucleotides: TGTGCCAGCAGCTCGGTGGGGACCCGGTATGGCTACACCTTC. The whole variable domain, remainder taken from reference TRBV11-2 and TRBJ1-2, is EAGVAQSPRYKIIEKRQSVAFWCNPISGHATLYWYQQILGQGPKLLIQFQNNGVVDDSQLPKDRFSAERLKGVDSTLKIQPAKLEDSAVYLCASSSVGTRYGYTFGSGTRLTVV.